This TCR beta chain was identified during a study of T cells in Graves' hyperthyroidism and ophthalmopathy. Using RNA transcripts as the source, TCR beta CDR3 regions were amplified. The study used the HTBI primer set for a first-round RT-PCR of the TCR CDR3. MiXCR was run by TCRdb on the multiplex PCR reads, yielding one entry per CDR3 protein. Of more than 500,000 distinct CDR3 sequences in the sample, roughly 15% were seen once. The sample holds a few counts of this clonotype. Trimming pared 4 bases from V and 5 bases from J, leaving 12 bases between. The CDR3 extends over 13 amino acids. CDR1 is MNHEY, CDR2 SVGEGT, per germline.

The source is a woman aged 25 to 39 with Graves' ophthalmopathy. The V and J genes are TRBV6-2 or TRBV6-3 and TRBJ2-7; maybe TRBD1 (6 bases). The sample comprised blood. The CDR3 loop is CASSWTVGNEQYF. As DNA, the CDR3 is TGTGCCAGCAGTTGGACAGTCGGTAACGAGCAGTACTTC.